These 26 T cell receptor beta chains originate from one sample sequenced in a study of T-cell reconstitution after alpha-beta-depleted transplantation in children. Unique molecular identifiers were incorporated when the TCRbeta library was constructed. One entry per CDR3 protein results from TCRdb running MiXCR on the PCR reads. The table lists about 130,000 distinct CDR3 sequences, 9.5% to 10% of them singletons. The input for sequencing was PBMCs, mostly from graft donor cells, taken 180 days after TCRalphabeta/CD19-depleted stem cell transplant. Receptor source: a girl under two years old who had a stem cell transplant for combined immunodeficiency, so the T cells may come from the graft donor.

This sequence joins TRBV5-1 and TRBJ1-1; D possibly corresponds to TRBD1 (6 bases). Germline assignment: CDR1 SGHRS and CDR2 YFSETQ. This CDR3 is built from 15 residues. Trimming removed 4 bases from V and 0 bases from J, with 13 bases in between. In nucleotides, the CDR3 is TGCGCCAGCAGCGAATTGGACAGTTTGAACACTGAAGCTTTCTTT. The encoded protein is CASSELDSLNTEAFF.

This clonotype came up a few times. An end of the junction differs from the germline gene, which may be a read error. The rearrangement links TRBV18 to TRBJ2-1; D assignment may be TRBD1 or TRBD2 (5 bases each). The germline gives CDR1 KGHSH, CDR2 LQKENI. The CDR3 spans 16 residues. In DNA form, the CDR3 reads TGTGCCAGCTCAGCTCTCGGGGACGCCCGCTACAGTGAGCAGTTCTTC. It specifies CASSALGDARYSEQFF. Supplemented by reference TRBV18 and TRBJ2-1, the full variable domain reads NAGVMQNPRHLVRRRGQEARLRCSPMKGHSHVYWYRQLPEEGLKFMVYLQKENIIDESGMPKERFSAEFPKEGPSILRIQQVVRGDSAAYFCASSALGDARYSEQFFGPGTRLTVL.

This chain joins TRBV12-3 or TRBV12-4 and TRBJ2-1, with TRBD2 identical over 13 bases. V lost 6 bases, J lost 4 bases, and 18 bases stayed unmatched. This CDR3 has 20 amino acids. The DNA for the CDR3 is TGTGCCAGCAGAAGCCCTACCGGGACTAGCGGGGCGAATTGGTACAATGAGCAGTTCTTC. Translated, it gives CASRSPTGTSGANWYNEQFF.

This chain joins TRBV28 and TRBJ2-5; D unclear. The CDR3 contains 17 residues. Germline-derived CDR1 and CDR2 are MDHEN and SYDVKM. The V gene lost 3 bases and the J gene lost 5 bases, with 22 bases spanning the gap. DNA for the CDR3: TGTGCCAGCAGTTTCTACCCCCAGGTATTCCCAGCGGAGACCCAGTACTTC. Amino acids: CASSFYPQVFPAETQYF.

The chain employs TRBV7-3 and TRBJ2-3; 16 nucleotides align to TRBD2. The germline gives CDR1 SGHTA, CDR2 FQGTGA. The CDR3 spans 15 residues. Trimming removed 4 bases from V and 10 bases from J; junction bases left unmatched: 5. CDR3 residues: CASSSGTSGRDPQYF. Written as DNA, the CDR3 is TGTGCCAGCAGCTCAGGGACTAGCGGGAGGGATCCGCAGTATTTT.

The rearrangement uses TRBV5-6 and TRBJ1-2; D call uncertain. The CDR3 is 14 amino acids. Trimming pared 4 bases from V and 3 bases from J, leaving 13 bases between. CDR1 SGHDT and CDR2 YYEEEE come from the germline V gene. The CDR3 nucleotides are TGTGCCAGCAGCCCGCCCGGGATTTACTATGGCTACACCTTC. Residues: CASSPPGIYYGYTF.

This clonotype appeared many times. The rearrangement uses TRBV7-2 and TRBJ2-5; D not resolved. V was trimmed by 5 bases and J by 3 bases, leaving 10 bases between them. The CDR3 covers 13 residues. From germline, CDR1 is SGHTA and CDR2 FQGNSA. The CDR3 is CASSHPSEETQYF. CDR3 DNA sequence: TGTGCCAGCAGCCACCCTTCGGAAGAGACCCAGTACTTC.

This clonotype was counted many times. CDR3 nucleotides: TGTGCCAGACCACTAGCGGGGATCCACAATGAGCAGTTCTTC. Residues: CARPLAGIHNEQFF. V and J are TRBV5-8 and TRBJ2-1; 10 bases agree with TRBD2. CDR3 length equals 14 residues. V lost 8 bases, J lost 5 bases, and 7 bases stayed unmatched. Per germline, CDR1 SGHTS and CDR2 YDEGEE.

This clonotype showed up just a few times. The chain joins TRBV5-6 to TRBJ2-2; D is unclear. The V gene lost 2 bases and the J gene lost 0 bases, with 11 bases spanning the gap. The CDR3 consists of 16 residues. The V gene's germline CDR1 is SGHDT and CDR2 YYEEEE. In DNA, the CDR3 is TGTGCCAGCAGCTTCGTAGGTGGGGCGAACACCGGGGAGCTGTTTTTT. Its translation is CASSFVGGANTGELFF.

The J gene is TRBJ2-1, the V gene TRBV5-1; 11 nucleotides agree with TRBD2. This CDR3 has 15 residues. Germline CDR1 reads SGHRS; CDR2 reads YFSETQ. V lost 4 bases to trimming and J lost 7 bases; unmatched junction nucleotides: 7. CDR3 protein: CASSQNRLAGNEQFF. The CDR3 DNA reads TGCGCCAGCAGCCAAAACCGACTAGCGGGGAATGAGCAGTTCTTC.

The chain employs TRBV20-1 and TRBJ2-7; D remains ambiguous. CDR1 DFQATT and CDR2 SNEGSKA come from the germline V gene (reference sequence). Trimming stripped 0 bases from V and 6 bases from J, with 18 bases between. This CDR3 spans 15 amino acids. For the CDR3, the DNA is TGCAGTGCTAGAGATCACGGGCAAGCCCCCCTCGAGCAGTACTTC. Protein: CSARDHGQAPLEQYF.

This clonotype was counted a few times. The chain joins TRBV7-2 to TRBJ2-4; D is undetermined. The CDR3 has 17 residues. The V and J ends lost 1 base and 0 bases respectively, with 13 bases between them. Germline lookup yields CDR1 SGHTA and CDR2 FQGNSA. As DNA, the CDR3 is TGTGCCAGCAGCTTAGTAGAGTCTACTTTAGCCAAAAACATTCAGTACTTC. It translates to CASSLVESTLAKNIQYF.

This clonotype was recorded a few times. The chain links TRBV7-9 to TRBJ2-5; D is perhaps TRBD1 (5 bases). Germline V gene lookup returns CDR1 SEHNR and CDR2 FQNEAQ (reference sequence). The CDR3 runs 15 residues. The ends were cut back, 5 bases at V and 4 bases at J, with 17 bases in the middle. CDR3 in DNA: TGTGCCAGCAGCCCCCTTTGGCAGGGTTCAGAGACCCAGTACTTC. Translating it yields CASSPLWQGSETQYF.

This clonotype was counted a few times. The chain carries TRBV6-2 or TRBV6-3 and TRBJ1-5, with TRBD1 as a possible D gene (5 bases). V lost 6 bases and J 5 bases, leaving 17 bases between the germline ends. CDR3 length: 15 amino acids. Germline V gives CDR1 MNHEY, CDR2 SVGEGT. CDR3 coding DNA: TGTGCCAGCAGAACCCCGACAGAGCCCCATCAGCCCCAGCATTTT. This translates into CASRTPTEPHQPQHF.

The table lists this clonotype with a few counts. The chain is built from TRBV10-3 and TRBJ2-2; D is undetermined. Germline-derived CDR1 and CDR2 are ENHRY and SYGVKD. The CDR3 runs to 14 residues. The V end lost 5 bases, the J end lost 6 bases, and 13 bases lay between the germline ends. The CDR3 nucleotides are TGTGCCATCAGTCTTACTAATACGGCCGGGGAGCTGTTTTTT. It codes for CAISLTNTAGELFF.

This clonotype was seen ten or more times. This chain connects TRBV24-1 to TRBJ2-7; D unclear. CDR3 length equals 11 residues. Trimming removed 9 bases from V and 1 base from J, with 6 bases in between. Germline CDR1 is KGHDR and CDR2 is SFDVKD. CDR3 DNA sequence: TGTGCCACCCCGATGTCCTACGAGCAGTACTTC. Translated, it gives CATPMSYEQYF.

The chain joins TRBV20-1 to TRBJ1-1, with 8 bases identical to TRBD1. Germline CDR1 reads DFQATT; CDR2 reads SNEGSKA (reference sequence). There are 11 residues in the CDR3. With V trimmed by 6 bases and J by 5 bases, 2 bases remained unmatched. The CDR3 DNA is TGCAGTGCAACAGGGGGAACTGAAGCTTTCTTT. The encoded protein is CSATGGTEAFF.

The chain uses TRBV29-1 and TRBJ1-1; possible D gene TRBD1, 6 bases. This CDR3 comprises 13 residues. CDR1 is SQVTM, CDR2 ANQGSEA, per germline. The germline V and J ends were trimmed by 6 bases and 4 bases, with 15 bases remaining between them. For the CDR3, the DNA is TGCAGCGTACCCAGGGGTGGCGGCACTGAAGCTTTCTTT. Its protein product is CSVPRGGGTEAFF.

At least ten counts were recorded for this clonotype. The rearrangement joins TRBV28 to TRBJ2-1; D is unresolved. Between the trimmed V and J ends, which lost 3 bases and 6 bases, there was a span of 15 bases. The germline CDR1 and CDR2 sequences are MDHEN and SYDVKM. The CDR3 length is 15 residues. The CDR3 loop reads CASSLVPHGLNEQFF. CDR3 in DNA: TGTGCCAGCAGTTTGGTACCCCACGGTCTCAATGAGCAGTTCTTC. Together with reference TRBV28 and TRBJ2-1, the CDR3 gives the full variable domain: DVKVTQSSRYLVKRTGEKVFLECVQDMDHENMFWYRQDPGLGLRLIYFSYDVKMKEKGDIPEGYSVSREKKERFSLILESASTNQTSMYLCASSLVPHGLNEQFFGPGTRLTVL.

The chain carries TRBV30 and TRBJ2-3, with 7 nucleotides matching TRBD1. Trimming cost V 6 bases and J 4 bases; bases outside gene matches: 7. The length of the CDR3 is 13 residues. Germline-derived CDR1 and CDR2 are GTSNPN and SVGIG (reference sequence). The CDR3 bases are TGTGCCTGCGACAGGGCGCGCTCAGATACGCAGTATTTT. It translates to CACDRARSDTQYF.

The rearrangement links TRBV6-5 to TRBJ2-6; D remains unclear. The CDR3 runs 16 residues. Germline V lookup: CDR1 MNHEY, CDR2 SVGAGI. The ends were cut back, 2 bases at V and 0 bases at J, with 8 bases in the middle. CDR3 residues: CASSYTQSSGANVLTF. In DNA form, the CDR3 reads TGTGCCAGCAGTTACACTCAAAGCTCTGGGGCCAACGTCCTGACTTTC.

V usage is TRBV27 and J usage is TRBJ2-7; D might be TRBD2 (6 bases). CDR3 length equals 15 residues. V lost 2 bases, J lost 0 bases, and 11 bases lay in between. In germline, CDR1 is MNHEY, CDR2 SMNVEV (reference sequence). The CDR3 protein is CASSLSVGSSYEQYF. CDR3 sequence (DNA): TGTGCCAGCAGTTTAAGCGTCGGGAGCTCCTACGAGCAGTACTTC.

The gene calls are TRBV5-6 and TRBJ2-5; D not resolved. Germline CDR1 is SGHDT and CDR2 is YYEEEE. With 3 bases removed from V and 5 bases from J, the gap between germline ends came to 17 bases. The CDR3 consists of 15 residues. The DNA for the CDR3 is TGTGCCAGCAGCTCTGACTCGCCTCCATGGGAGACCCAGTACTTC. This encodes CASSSDSPPWETQYF.

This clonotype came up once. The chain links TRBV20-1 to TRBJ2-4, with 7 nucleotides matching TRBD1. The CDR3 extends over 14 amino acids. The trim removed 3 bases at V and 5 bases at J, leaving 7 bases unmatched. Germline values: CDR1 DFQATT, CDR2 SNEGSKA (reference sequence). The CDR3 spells CSARRQGVQNIQYF. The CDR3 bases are TGCAGTGCTAGGAGACAGGGCGTTCAAAACATTCAGTACTTC.

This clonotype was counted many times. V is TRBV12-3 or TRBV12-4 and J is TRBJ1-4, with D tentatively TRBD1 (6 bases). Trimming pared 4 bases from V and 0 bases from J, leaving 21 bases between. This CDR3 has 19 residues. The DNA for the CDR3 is TGTGCCAGCAGTTACTACCCGTCCCAGGGGTTTGCAACTAATGAAAAACTGTTTTTT. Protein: CASSYYPSQGFATNEKLFF.

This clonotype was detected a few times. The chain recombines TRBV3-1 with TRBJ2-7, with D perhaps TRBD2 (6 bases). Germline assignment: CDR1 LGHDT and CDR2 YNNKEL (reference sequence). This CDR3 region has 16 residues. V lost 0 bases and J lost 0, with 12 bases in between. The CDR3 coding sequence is TGTGCCAGCAGCCAAGATCGCCTAGCGCACTCCTACGAGCAGTACTTC. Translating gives CASSQDRLAHSYEQYF.